This T cell receptor beta chain was documented in a study of cytomegalovirus exposure and HLA in healthy donors. General study points: That first-cohort TCR clusters tended to co-occur in the 90 to 150 validation repertoires was found in a later analysis. The CMV antigen specificity of three CMV-associated chains was confirmed through in vitro analysis.

CDR1 MNHNY and CDR2 SVGAGI come from the germline V gene (reference sequence). Trimming took 2 bases from V and 8 from J, leaving 18 bases between them. The CDR3 covers 15 residues. Worth noting for this clone: Its antigen remains unknown.

The data were produced by immunoSEQ multiplex PCR, yet TCRdb's version contains in-frame clones alone and is incomplete. The sample shows 170,000 or so clones, more than 65% of them seen only once. The clonotype comes from a woman younger than 30 in good health and CMV-seropositive. The specimen sequenced was PBMCs. The rearrangement uses TRBV6-6 and TRBJ1-2; weak D call: TRBD1 (6 bases). Here the CDR3 reads CASSYPRGISDGYTF. The CDR3 region has the DNA TGTGCCAGCAGTTACCCGAGGGGGATTTCGGACGGCTACACCTTC.